This T cell receptor (beta chain) was recovered during a study of T cell responses to AZD1222 COVID-19 vaccine. The CDR3 length is 12 residues. J was trimmed by 16 bases and V by 6 bases; bases with no gene match: 8. Germline values: CDR1 MNHEY, CDR2 SVGAGI. Study conclusions and caveats: Unmutated variant regions are reportedly targeted by nearly half of spike-specific TCRs. Clonal diversity may have been underestimated in mostly white British donors. Repertoire collection took place solely once the T cell response had peaked. Baseline serology detected seropositivity in only five to seven AZD1222 recipients.

Clones were read by immunoSEQ multiplex PCR, and TCRdb kept only the in-frame ones, dropping some. The sample includes over 70,000 clones, just over 85% of them seen just once. Regarding this clone: The target antigen is unknown.

Source: peripheral blood, taken on day 0 of MenACWY control vaccination. This sequence joins TRBV6-5 and TRBJ1-6; TRBD1 matches 8 bases. The receptor was isolated from an adult in good health. The CDR3 region is CASRGQDPGLHF. DNA of the CDR3: TGTGCCAGCAGGGGACAGGACCCGGGTCTCCACTTT.